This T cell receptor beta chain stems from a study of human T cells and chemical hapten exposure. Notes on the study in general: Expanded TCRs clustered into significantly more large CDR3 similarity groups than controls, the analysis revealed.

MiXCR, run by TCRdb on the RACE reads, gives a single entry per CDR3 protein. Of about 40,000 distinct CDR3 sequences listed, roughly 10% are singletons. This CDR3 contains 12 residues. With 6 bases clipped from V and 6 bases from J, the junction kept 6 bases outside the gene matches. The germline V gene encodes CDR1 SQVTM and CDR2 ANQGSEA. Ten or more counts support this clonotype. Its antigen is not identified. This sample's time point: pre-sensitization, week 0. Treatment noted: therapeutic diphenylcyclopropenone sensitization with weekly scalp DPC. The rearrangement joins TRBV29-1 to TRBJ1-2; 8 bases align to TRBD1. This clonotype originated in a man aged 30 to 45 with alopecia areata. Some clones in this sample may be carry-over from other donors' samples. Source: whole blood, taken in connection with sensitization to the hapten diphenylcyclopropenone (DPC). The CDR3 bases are TGCAGCGTACAAGACAGGGGTAATGGCTACACCTTC. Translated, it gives CSVQDRGNGYTF.